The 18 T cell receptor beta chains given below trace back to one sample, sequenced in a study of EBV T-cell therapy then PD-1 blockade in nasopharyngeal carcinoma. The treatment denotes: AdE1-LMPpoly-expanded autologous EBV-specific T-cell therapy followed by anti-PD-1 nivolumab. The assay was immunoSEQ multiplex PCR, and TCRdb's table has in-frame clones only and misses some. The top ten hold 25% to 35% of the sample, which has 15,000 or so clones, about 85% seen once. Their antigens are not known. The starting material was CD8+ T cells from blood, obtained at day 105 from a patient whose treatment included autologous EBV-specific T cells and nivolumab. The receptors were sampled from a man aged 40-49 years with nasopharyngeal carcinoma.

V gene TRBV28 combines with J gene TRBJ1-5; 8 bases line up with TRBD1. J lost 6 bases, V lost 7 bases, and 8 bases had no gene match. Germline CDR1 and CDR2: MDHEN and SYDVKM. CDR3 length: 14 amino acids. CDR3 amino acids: CASTMTGDLQPQHF. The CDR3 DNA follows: TGTGCCAGCACTATGACAGGGGATCTTCAGCCCCAGCATTTT.

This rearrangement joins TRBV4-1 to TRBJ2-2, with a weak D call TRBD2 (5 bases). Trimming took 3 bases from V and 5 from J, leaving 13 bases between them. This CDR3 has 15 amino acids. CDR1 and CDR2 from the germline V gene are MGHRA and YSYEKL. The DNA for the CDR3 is TGCGCCAGCAGCCAGGAGGACCTTGGGACCGGGGAGCTGTTTTTT. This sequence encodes CASSQEDLGTGELFF.

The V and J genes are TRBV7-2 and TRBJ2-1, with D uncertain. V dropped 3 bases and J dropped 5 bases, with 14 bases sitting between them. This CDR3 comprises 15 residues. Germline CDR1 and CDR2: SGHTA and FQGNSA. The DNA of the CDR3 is TGTGCCAGCAGCTTCCTCGGTACAGCTCACAATGAGCAGTTCTTC. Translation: CASSFLGTAHNEQFF. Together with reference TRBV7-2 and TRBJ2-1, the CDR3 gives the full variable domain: GAGVSQSPSNKVTEKGKDVELRCDPISGHTALYWYRQSLGQGLEFLIYFQGNSAPDKSGLPSDRFSAERTGGSVSTLTIQRTQQEDSAVYLCASSFLGTAHNEQFFGPGTRLTVL.

CDR3 loop: CASSRLGTGGRTDTQYF. CDR3 in DNA: TGTGCCAGCAGCCGACTGGGGACGGGGGGCCGCACAGATACGCAGTATTTT. The chain has TRBV6-6 and TRBJ2-3; D possibly corresponds to TRBD2 (7 bases). Germline V gene lookup returns CDR1 MNHNY and CDR2 SVGAGI (reference sequence). The CDR3 loop spans 17 amino acids. The V end lost 6 bases, the J end lost 1 base, and 20 bases lay between the germline ends.

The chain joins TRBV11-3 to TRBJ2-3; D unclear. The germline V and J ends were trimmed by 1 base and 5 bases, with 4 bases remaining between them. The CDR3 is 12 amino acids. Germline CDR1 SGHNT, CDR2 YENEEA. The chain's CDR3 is CASSLGKDTQYF. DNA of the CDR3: TGTGCCAGCAGCTTAGGAAAAGATACGCAGTATTTT.

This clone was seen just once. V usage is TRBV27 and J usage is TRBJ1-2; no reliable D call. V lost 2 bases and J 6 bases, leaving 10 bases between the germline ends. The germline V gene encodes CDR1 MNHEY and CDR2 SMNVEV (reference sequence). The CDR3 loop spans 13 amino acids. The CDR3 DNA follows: TGTGCCAGCAGTTTAAGAGGGCAAAATGGCTACACCTTC. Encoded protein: CASSLRGQNGYTF.

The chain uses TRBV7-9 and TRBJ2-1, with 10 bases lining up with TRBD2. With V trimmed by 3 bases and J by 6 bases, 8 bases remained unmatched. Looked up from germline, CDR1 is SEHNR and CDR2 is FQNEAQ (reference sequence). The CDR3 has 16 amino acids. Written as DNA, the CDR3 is TGTGCCAGCAGCTTTGTAACTAGCGGGGCCCGCAATGAGCAGTTCTTC. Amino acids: CASSFVTSGARNEQFF.

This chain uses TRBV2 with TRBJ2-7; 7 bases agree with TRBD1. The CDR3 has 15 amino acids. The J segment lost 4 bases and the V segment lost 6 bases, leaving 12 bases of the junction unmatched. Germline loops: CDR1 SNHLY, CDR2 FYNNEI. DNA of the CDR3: TGTGCCAGCAGCCGAGGGACAGTATTACCTTACGAGCAGTACTTC. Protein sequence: CASSRGTVLPYEQYF.

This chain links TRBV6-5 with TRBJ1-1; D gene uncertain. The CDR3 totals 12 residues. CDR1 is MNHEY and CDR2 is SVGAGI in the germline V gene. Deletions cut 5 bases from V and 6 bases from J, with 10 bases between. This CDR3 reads CASSKTGAEAFF. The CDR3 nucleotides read TGTGCCAGCAGTAAGACCGGGGCTGAAGCTTTCTTT.

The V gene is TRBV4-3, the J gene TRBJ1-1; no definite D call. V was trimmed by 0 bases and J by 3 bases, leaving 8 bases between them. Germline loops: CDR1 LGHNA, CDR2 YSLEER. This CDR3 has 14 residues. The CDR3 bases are TGCGCCAGCAGCCAAGATCTCCCGCACACTGAAGCTTTCTTT. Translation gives CASSQDLPHTEAFF.

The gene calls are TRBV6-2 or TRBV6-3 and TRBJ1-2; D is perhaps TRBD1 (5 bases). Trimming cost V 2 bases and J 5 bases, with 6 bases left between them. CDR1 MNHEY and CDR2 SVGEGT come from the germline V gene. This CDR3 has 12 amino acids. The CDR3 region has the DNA TGTGCCAGCAGTTACGGGGGATATGGCTACACCTTC. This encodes CASSYGGYGYTF.

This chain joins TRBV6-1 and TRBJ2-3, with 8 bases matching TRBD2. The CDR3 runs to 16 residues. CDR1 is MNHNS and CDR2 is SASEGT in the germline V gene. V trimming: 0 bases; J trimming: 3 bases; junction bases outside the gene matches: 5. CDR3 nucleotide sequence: TGTGCCAGCAGTGAAGCTTTCGGGGGGGCAACAGATACGCAGTATTTT. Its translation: CASSEAFGGATDTQYF.

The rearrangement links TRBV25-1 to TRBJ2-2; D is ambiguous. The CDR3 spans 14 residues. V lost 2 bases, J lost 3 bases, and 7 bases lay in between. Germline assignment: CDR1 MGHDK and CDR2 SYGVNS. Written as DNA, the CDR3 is TGTGCCAGCAGTGAAAATTCGGACACCGGGGAGCTGTTTTTT. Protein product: CASSENSDTGELFF.

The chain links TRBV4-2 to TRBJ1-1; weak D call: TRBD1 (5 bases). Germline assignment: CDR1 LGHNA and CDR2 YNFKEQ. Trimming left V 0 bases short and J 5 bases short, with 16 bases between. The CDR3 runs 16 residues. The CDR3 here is CASSQEPPAGTTEAFF. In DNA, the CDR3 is TGTGCCAGCAGCCAAGAGCCCCCAGCAGGGACGACTGAAGCTTTCTTT.

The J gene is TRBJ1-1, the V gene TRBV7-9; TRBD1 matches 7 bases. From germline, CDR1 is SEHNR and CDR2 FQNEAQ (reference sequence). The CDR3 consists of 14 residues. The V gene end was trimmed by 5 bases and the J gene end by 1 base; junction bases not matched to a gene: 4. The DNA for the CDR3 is TGTGCCAGCAGCCCGCAGGGGGGGAACACTGAAGCTTTCTTT. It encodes CASSPQGGNTEAFF.

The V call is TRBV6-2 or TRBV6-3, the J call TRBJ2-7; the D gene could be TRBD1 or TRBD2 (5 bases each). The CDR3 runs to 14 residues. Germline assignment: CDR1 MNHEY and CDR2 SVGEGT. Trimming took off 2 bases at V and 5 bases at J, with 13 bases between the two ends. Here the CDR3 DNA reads TGTGCCAGCAGTTACACGAGGGGCATCGACGAGCAGTACTTC. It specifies CASSYTRGIDEQYF.

The DNA of the CDR3 is TGTGCCAGCAGTGAACTATCAGATACCTACGAGCAGTACTTC. Translated, it gives CASSELSDTYEQYF. The chain joins TRBV2 to TRBJ2-7, with D uncertain. This CDR3 has 14 amino acids. V was trimmed by 2 bases and J by 2 bases, leaving 10 bases between them. Per germline, CDR1 SNHLY and CDR2 FYNNEI.

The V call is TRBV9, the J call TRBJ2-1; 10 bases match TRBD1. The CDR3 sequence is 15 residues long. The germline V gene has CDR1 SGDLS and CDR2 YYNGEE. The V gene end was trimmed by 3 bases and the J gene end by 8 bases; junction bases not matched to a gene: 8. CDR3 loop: CASSAPGTGVDEQFF. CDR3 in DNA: TGTGCCAGCAGCGCGCCCGGGACAGGGGTCGATGAGCAGTTCTTC.